The 16 T cell receptor beta chains below all came from one sample that was sequenced in a study of cytomegalovirus exposure and HLA in healthy donors. PCR involved 60 Vbeta and 13 Jbeta primers. Clones were sequenced by immunoSEQ multiplex PCR, and TCRdb holds only the in-frame ones, with some missing. The repertoire holds 130,000 or so clones, with about three fifths as singletons. Material for sequencing was PBMCs. The receptors originated from a woman aged 35 to 49 in good health and CMV-seropositive.

The V gene is TRBV6-1, the J gene TRBJ1-1; D gene uncertain. The CDR3 contains 12 residues. Per germline, CDR1 MNHNS and CDR2 SASEGT. Trimming took 6 bases from V and 3 from J, leaving 8 bases between them. CDR3 in amino acids: CASRRVHTEAFF. CDR3 DNA: TGTGCCAGCAGGAGGGTTCACACTGAAGCTTTCTTT.

Here the CDR3 reads CASSEAGAGETQYF. CDR3 DNA sequence: TGTGCCAGCAGTGAAGCGGGGGCGGGAGAGACCCAGTACTTC. This chain links TRBV2 with TRBJ2-5; perhaps TRBD1 as D (6 bases). V dropped 0 bases and J dropped 4 bases, with 9 bases sitting between them. Germline V gives CDR1 SNHLY, CDR2 FYNNEI. The CDR3 has 14 residues.

The rearrangement joins TRBV10-2 to TRBJ1-1; D unclear. V lost 7 bases and J 7 bases, leaving 22 bases between the germline ends. Germline V gene sequence: CDR1 WSHSY, CDR2 SAAADI. The CDR3 contains 15 residues. CDR3 DNA sequence: TGCGCCAGCACTTCCTCGGGAAGGGCGAAGAGTGAAGCTTTCTTT. Encoded protein: CASTSSGRAKSEAFF.

The V gene is TRBV5-4, the J gene TRBJ1-2, with D maybe TRBD1 (6 bases). The germline V and J ends were trimmed by 2 bases and 7 bases, with 18 bases remaining between them. Germline V CDR1 and CDR2: SGHNT, YYREEE (reference sequence). The CDR3 is 15 amino acids. The CDR3 region is CASSLEMTGNSGYTF. The DNA of the CDR3 is TGTGCCAGCAGCTTAGAAATGACAGGAAATTCTGGCTACACCTTC.

The chain has TRBV5-1 and TRBJ2-7; a possible D gene is TRBD1 (5 bases). V was shortened by 1 base and J by 3 bases, with 14 bases between the two germline ends. The CDR3 runs 15 residues. The V gene's germline CDR1 is SGHRS and CDR2 YFSETQ. The CDR3 nucleotides read TGCGCCAGCAGCTTGATATACAGGCAATTCTACGAGCAGTACTTC. This translates into CASSLIYRQFYEQYF.

This clone was detected only a few times. This chain links TRBV12-5 with TRBJ2-7, with D maybe TRBD1 (6 bases). The CDR3 is 12 residues long. V lost 6 bases, J lost 2 bases, and 8 bases lay in between. Per the germline V gene, CDR1 is LGHNT and CDR2 is FRNRAP. The CDR3 DNA is TGTGCTAGTGGGGGGGCCCCCTACGAGCAGTACTTC. Translating it yields CASGGAPYEQYF. Complete variable domain (other parts from reference TRBV12-5 and TRBJ2-7): DARVTQTPRHKVTEMGQEVTMRCQPILGHNTVFWYRQTMMQGLELLAYFRNRAPLDDSGMPKDRFSAEMPDATLATLKIQPSEPRDSAVYFCASGGAPYEQYFGPGTRLTVT.

This chain uses TRBV9 with TRBJ1-2, with TRBD1 as a possible D gene (5 bases). With 4 bases removed from V and 0 bases from J, the gap between germline ends came to 13 bases. In germline, CDR1 is SGDLS, CDR2 YYNGEE. The CDR3 runs 15 residues. This CDR3 reads CASSYRGETNYGYTF. The CDR3 DNA is TGTGCCAGCAGCTACCGGGGGGAGACTAACTATGGCTACACCTTC.

V is TRBV4-2 and J is TRBJ2-1; D perhaps matches TRBD2 (5 bases). The CDR3 covers 16 residues. V lost 3 bases and J 6 bases, leaving 18 bases between the germline ends. Germline lookup yields CDR1 LGHNA and CDR2 YNFKEQ. CDR3 bases: TGTGCCAGCAGCCAGGCTGGCACTAGTCTCTCCAATGAGCAGTTCTTC. Translation gives CASSQAGTSLSNEQFF.

The sample holds a few counts of this clone. The rearrangement joins TRBV19 to TRBJ2-7; possible D gene TRBD1, 6 bases. The germline V and J ends were trimmed by 1 base and 3 bases, with 10 bases remaining between them. The germline V gene has CDR1 LNHDA and CDR2 SQIVND (reference sequence). This CDR3 comprises 14 residues. CDR3 in amino acids: CASSIATGNYEQYF. CDR3 DNA sequence: TGTGCCAGTAGTATAGCGACAGGAAACTACGAGCAGTACTTC.

This clone was observed once. CDR3: CATSRPGQGLGYTF. The CDR3 bases are TGTGCCACCAGCAGACCGGGACAGGGACTTGGCTACACCTTC. The chain joins TRBV15 to TRBJ1-2; 9 positions match TRBD1. The CDR3 extends over 14 amino acids. Trimming removed 2 bases from V and 7 bases from J; junction bases left unmatched: 5. Looked up from germline, CDR1 is LNHNV and CDR2 is YYDKDF (reference sequence).

The DNA for the CDR3 is TGTGCCAGCAGTCGACGGACAGGGGGCACTGAAGCTTTCTTT. Translating it yields CASSRRTGGTEAFF. V usage is TRBV28 and J usage is TRBJ1-1, with 10 bases identical to TRBD1. Per the germline V gene, CDR1 is MDHEN and CDR2 is SYDVKM. The trim removed 5 bases at V and 4 bases at J, leaving 4 bases unmatched. There are 14 residues in the CDR3.

In this sample, this clone turned up a few times. The chain links TRBV6-6 to TRBJ1-1; D is uncertain. Germline V gene lookup returns CDR1 MNHNY and CDR2 SVGAGI (reference sequence). Trimming removed 4 bases from V and 2 bases from J, with 11 bases in between. The CDR3 has 14 residues. As DNA, the CDR3 is TGTGCCAGCAGTTTCGGACGGGGAAACACTGAAGCTTTCTTT. This encodes CASSFGRGNTEAFF.

The chain employs TRBV25-1 and TRBJ2-1; D remains unclear. With 3 bases removed from V and 0 bases from J, the gap between germline ends came to 9 bases. CDR1 and CDR2 (germline): MGHDK, SYGVNS. CDR3 size: 15 residues. The CDR3 DNA sequence: TGTGCCAGCAGTGAGAGTCATCTCTCCTACAATGAGCAGTTCTTC. Translation gives CASSESHLSYNEQFF.

The chain employs TRBV10-3 and TRBJ2-5; 8 positions agree with TRBD2. The J segment lost 2 bases and the V segment lost 6 bases, leaving 8 bases of the junction unmatched. This CDR3 is 15 amino acids long. Per germline, CDR1 ENHRY and CDR2 SYGVKD. CDR3: CAIRGAGAKQETQYF. The CDR3 nucleotides read TGTGCCATCAGGGGAGCGGGGGCGAAACAAGAGACCCAGTACTTC.

The CDR3 bases are TGTGCCAGCAGCTCCCTCCCAGGGGAATCCTACGAGCAGTACTTC. This codes for CASSSLPGESYEQYF. V and J are TRBV7-3 and TRBJ2-7; possibly TRBD1 for D (6 bases). CDR3 size: 15 residues. Trimming pared 4 bases from V and 1 base from J, leaving 14 bases between. Per the germline V gene, CDR1 is SGHTA and CDR2 is FQGTGA.

Here the CDR3 reads CASSLGQAGEKLFF. The CDR3 nucleotides are TGCGCCAGCAGCTTAGGACAGGCAGGGGAAAAACTGTTTTTT. The chain carries TRBV5-1 and TRBJ1-4, with 7 bases identical to TRBD1. Trimming cost V 2 bases and J 8 bases; bases outside gene matches: 6. The CDR3 sequence is 14 residues long. Germline V lookup: CDR1 SGHRS, CDR2 YFSETQ.